These 14 T cell receptor beta chains share one sample of origin, sequenced in a study of blood T cell repertoires in COVID-19. Repertoires were generated with immunoSEQ multiplex PCR, while TCRdb's copy carries only in-frame clones and drops some. The sample consists of some 340,000 clones, 80% to 90% of them appearing once. Material: PBMCs or T cells enriched from blood (not recorded which). These receptors originate from a woman in her twenties or thirties who had recovered from COVID-19.

The rearrangement joins TRBV28 to TRBJ1-6; perhaps TRBD1 as D (5 bases). The CDR3 covers 15 residues. Germline V gene lookup returns CDR1 MDHEN and CDR2 SYDVKM. Trimming took off 6 bases at V and 10 bases at J, with 19 bases between the two ends. Here the CDR3 reads CASRSFGGTGSPLHF. CDR3 coding DNA: TGTGCCAGCAGATCCTTCGGGGGTACGGGATCACCCCTCCACTTT.

The chain combines TRBV24-1 with TRBJ2-3, with TRBD1 matching over 8 bases. The junction had 9 bases not matched to a gene; V was cut back by 5 bases and J by 6 bases. There are 15 residues in the CDR3. Germline-derived CDR1 and CDR2 are KGHDR and SFDVKD. In DNA form, the CDR3 reads TGTGCCACCAGTGGCGGGACAGGAATCGGGGATACGCAGTATTTT. This codes for CATSGGTGIGDTQYF.

The CDR3 DNA follows: TGCGCCAGCAGCTTGGGGGGACAGGGGGATGACGAGCAGTACTTC. It translates to CASSLGGQGDDEQYF. The V gene is TRBV5-1, the J gene TRBJ2-7; TRBD1 aligns across 11 bases. Unmatched junction bases numbered 4, after V lost 0 bases and J lost 5 bases. There are 15 residues in the CDR3. Germline V gives CDR1 SGHRS, CDR2 YFSETQ. Together with reference TRBV5-1 and TRBJ2-7, the CDR3 gives the full variable domain: KAGVTQTPRYLIKTRGQQVTLSCSPISGHRSVSWYQQTPGQGLQFLFEYFSETQRNKGNFPGRFSGRQFSNSRSEMNVSTLELGDSALYLCASSLGGQGDDEQYFGPGTRLTVT.

This sequence joins TRBV2 and TRBJ2-3; 11 bases map to TRBD1. The germline V gene encodes CDR1 SNHLY and CDR2 FYNNEI. Unmatched junction bases numbered 7, after V lost 7 bases and J lost 4 bases. This CDR3 region has 15 residues. The CDR3 here is CASKLDRGPADTQYF. The CDR3 nucleotides read TGTGCCAGCAAATTGGACAGGGGGCCCGCAGATACGCAGTATTTT.

The chain has TRBV2 and TRBJ2-3; 7 nucleotides line up with TRBD1. Germline CDR1 reads SNHLY; CDR2 reads FYNNEI. Trimming took 6 bases from V and 1 from J; bases not matched to a gene: 4. There are 14 residues in the CDR3. The CDR3 loop is CASSGDRGTDTQYF. DNA for the CDR3: TGTGCCAGCAGCGGAGACAGGGGCACAGATACGCAGTATTTT.

The DNA of the CDR3 is TGTGCCAGAAGCAGCTCCTCAAACCCTGAAGCTTTCTTT. Translating gives CARSSSSNPEAFF. The chain couples TRBV5-3 to TRBJ1-1; D is unresolved. TRBV5-3 is sorted into the ORF group, with uncertain function. The CDR3 contains 13 residues. V lost 4 bases and J 6 bases, leaving 13 bases between the germline ends.

This clone appeared a single time. The V and J genes are TRBV18 and TRBJ1-2; D not resolved. The germline V and J ends were trimmed by 7 bases and 2 bases, with 14 bases remaining between them. The CDR3 covers 14 residues. The germline V gene has CDR1 KGHSH and CDR2 LQKENI. This CDR3 is CASFSNLANYGYTF. In DNA form, the CDR3 reads TGTGCCAGCTTCTCAAACTTAGCGAACTATGGCTACACCTTC. Combining the CDR3 with reference TRBV18 and TRBJ1-2 gives the whole variable domain NAGVMQNPRHLVRRRGQEARLRCSPMKGHSHVYWYRQLPEEGLKFMVYLQKENIIDESGMPKERFSAEFPKEGPSILRIQQVVRGDSAAYFCASFSNLANYGYTFGSGTRLTVV.

This chain joins TRBV5-1 and TRBJ1-3; 7 bases align to TRBD1. J was trimmed by 0 bases and V by 4 bases; bases with no gene match: 7. Germline V gives CDR1 SGHRS, CDR2 YFSETQ. This CDR3 contains 16 residues. The DNA for the CDR3 is TGCGCCAGCAGCCAGGGGGGGACTAGCTCTGGAAACACCATATATTTT. Translating gives CASSQGGTSSGNTIYF.

This chain uses TRBV24-1 with TRBJ2-1; TRBD1 aligns across 8 bases. V lost 2 bases to trimming and J lost 9 bases; unmatched junction nucleotides: 11. The CDR3 loop spans 16 amino acids. Germline V lookup: CDR1 KGHDR, CDR2 SFDVKD. The CDR3 nucleotides are TGTGCCACCAGTGATTCGCGAATGGACAGGGTGTTTGAGCAGTTCTTC. It yields the protein CATSDSRMDRVFEQFF.

The rearrangement joins TRBV9 to TRBJ1-6, with D possibly matching TRBD1 (5 bases). V lost 5 bases and J lost 4, with 7 bases in between. CDR1 and CDR2 (germline): SGDLS, YYNGEE. The length of the CDR3 is 13 residues. The CDR3 DNA sequence: TGTGCCAGCAGAGGGGCTTATAATTCACCCCTCCACTTT. This codes for CASRGAYNSPLHF.

V gene TRBV27 combines with J gene TRBJ2-1; TRBD1 matches at 10 bases. There are 17 residues in the CDR3. Per the germline V gene, CDR1 is MNHEY and CDR2 is SMNVEV (reference sequence). V shed 6 bases and J 4 bases; nucleotides not matched to a gene: 12. The CDR3 spells CASSKGRGQGVYNEQFF. The CDR3 DNA follows: TGTGCCAGCAGCAAGGGAAGAGGACAGGGGGTTTACAATGAGCAGTTCTTC.

This chain connects TRBV4-1 to TRBJ2-7; weak D call: TRBD2 (7 bases). Germline V gene lookup returns CDR1 MGHRA and CDR2 YSYEKL. The CDR3 consists of 15 residues. V lost 4 bases to trimming and J lost 3 bases, with 16 bases between them. DNA of the CDR3: TGCGCCAGCAGCCCGACTTGGGGAGGGGGCTACGAGCAGTACTTC. Encoded protein: CASSPTWGGGYEQYF.

This clone came up a few times. This chain connects TRBV27 to TRBJ1-2; D unclear. The ends were cut back, 0 bases at V and 8 bases at J, with 7 bases in the middle. This CDR3 is 12 amino acids long. In germline, CDR1 is MNHEY, CDR2 SMNVEV (reference sequence). This chain's CDR3 is CASSLSQYGYTF. In DNA, the CDR3 is TGTGCCAGCAGTTTATCGCAGTACGGCTACACCTTC.

This chain links TRBV29-1 with TRBJ1-2; 9 positions match TRBD1. This CDR3 is built from 14 residues. V lost 3 bases to trimming and J lost 6 bases; unmatched junction nucleotides: 8. Germline V gene data show CDR1 as SQVTM and CDR2 as ANQGSEA. DNA for the CDR3: TGCAGCGTTGAGGGGACAGGGCGTCTAGATGGCTACACCTTC. It encodes CSVEGTGRLDGYTF. Supplemented by reference TRBV29-1 and TRBJ1-2, the full variable domain reads SAVISQKPSRDICQRGTSLTIQCQVDSQVTMMFWYRQQPGQSLTLIATANQGSEATYESGFVIDKFPISRPNLTFSTLTVSNMSPEDSSIYLCSVEGTGRLDGYTFGSGTRLTVV.